This T cell receptor beta chain was captured by sequencing in a study of blood T cell repertoires in COVID-19. Overall study: In each case, the material was cDNA or gDNA derived from T cells, B-cell-depleted T cells, or PBMCs.

As handled by the study authors: From reference gene primer amplification, estimates of nucleated cell counts were derived. Repertoires were generated with immunoSEQ multiplex PCR, while TCRdb's copy carries only in-frame clones and drops some. Clone size and the V and J calls come from that table; the DNA yielded D and trimming. The table lists about 100,000 clones, about 90% of them singletons. This clone was detected only a few times. The sample was peripheral blood. This sequence was found in a man in his thirties or forties in a cohort sampled during active COVID-19.

This CDR3 is CASSSRGLVSSNQPQHF. The CDR3 coding sequence is TGTGCCAGCAGTTCCAGGGGGCTTGTATCTAGCAATCAGCCCCAGCATTTT. This chain connects TRBV2 to TRBJ1-5; TRBD1 aligns across 8 bases. This CDR3 has 17 residues. From germline, CDR1 is SNHLY and CDR2 FYNNEI. With V trimmed by 5 bases and J by 0 bases, 9 bases remained unmatched.